This T cell receptor beta chain emerged from a study of blood T cell repertoires in COVID-19. About the research overall: COVID-19 samples, acute and convalescent, were from the United States, Italy and Spain. Sample material is recorded as cDNA or gDNA derived from T cells, B-cell-depleted T cells, or PBMCs.

The germline CDR1 and CDR2 sequences are SGHRS and YFSETQ. This CDR3 has 16 residues. V was cut by 0 bases and J by 1 base, with 11 bases left in between. Authors' data handling: Reference gene primer amplification gave estimated nucleated cell counts. Method: immunoSEQ multiplex PCR; TCRdb's copy keeps in-frame clones and lacks some. V, J and clone size are taken as reported in that table, and D and trimming were inferred from the DNA itself. This table holds roughly 95,000 clones, about nine tenths found once. The material sequenced was peripheral blood. The origin of this receptor is a woman aged 45-60 years in a cohort sampled during active COVID-19. V and J are TRBV5-1 and TRBJ1-3, with a possible D match to TRBD1 (6 bases). CDR3 amino acids: CASSLAGGQSGNTIYF. CDR3 in DNA: TGCGCCAGCAGCTTGGCCGGGGGGCAGTCTGGAAACACCATATATTTT.